This is a list of T cell receptor beta chains from one sample in a study of PD-L1 blockade in urothelial cancer. Method: immunoSEQ multiplex PCR; TCRdb's copy keeps in-frame clones and lacks some. The sample carries 40,000 or so clones, around 80% recorded once. The source was PBMCs, collected around atezolizumab (anti-PD-L1) treatment. Every receptor here comes from a man in his 60s with urothelial cancer. Both conserved end residues are part of each CDR3. A D gene is named only where the DNA matches it firmly. Clone size is stated in some rows and not others, as once, few, many or a class when expanded.

TRBJ2-3,TRBV30,.,TRBD2,TGTGCCTGCCCAGGACTAGCGGGGCTGGGGACGCAGTATTTT,CACPGLAGLGTQYF
TRBJ2-1,TRBV5-4,once,TRBD2,TGTGCCAGCAGCTTCCCGGGACTAGAGCAGTTCTTC,CASSFPGLEQFF
TRBJ1-4,TRBV19,.,.,TGTGCCAGTAGTATTTGGGCCACCACAACTAATGAAAAACTGTTTTTT,CASSIWATTTNEKLFF
TRBJ2-2,TRBV29-1,.,TRBD1,TGCAGCGTTATCGTTCAGGGGGCGAACACCGGGGAGCTGTTTTTT,CSVIVQGANTGELFF
TRBJ2-1,TRBV2,.,TRBD1,TGTGCCAGCAGGCCGGGACAGGGAAGGCATGAGCAGTTCTTC,CASRPGQGRHEQFF
TRBJ2-7,TRBV28,few,.,TGTGCCAGCAGCCTACGAGGGAGCGGGTACGAGCAGTACTTC,CASSLRGSGYEQYF
TRBJ1-1,TRBV7-5,.,.,TGTGCCACACGGCCGAAACACAGGGTCGAGACGAAGAACACTGAAGCTTTCTTT,CATRPKHRVETKNTEAFF
TRBJ1-6,TRBV5-1,few,.,TGCGCCAGCAGCTTGGAGGGACTTCACTATAATTCACCCCTCCACTTT,CASSLEGLHYNSPLHF
TRBJ2-6,TRBV11-2,.,TRBD2,TGTGCCAGCAGCCCCGAATGGGGGGGTGCCGGGGCCAACGTCCTGACTTTC,CASSPEWGGAGANVLTF
TRBJ2-1,TRBV5-1,.,TRBD1,TGCGCCAGCAGCTCGGGACAGGGGAGGTCTGAGCAGTTCTTC,CASSSGQGRSEQFF
TRBJ2-1,TRBV14,.,.,TGTGCCAGCAGCCCTCGGAGGGATGAGCAGTTCTTC,CASSPRRDEQFF
TRBJ2-5,TRBV18,.,.,TGTGCCAGCTCACCCGACATGGCAGAGACCCAGTACTTC,CASSPDMAETQYF
TRBJ2-2,TRBV4-2,.,TRBD2,TGTGCCAGCAGCCCATCTAGCGGGAGGGCAATCGGGGAGCTGTTTTTT,CASSPSSGRAIGELFF
TRBJ2-7,TRBV9,.,.,TGTGCCAGCAGCGTAGCGGGACTGCCCAGCTCCTACGAGCAGTACTTC,CASSVAGLPSSYEQYF
TRBJ2-3,TRBV11-2,.,TRBD2,TGTGCCAGCAGCACTAGCGGGAAAAACCCAGATACGCAGTATTTT,CASSTSGKNPDTQYF
TRBJ2-7,TRBV29-1,.,TRBD2,TGCAGCGTGGAACTAGCGGGGGGGCTCTACGAGCAGTACTTC,CSVELAGGLYEQYF
TRBJ1-2,TRBV18,once,TRBD1,TGTGCCAGCTCACCACCGGGACAGACATCTCGGGGCTACACCTTC,CASSPPGQTSRGYTF
TRBJ2-7,TRBV18,.,.,TGTGCCAGCTCCCCGGGACAAAGCTCCTACGAGCAGTACTTC,CASSPGQSSYEQYF
TRBJ2-1,TRBV7-2,.,TRBD2,TGTGCCAGCAGCTCTTCTAGCGGGAGGTCGAATGAGCAGTTCTTC,CASSSSSGRSNEQFF
TRBJ1-5,TRBV6-5,.,TRBD1,TGTGCCAGCAGTTACTCGAAGGGGGCGAATCAGCCCCAGCATTTT,CASSYSKGANQPQHF
TRBJ2-1,TRBV7-2,.,TRBD2,TGTGCCAGCAGCTTAGCGGGAGGGCCGAGTCATGAGCAGTTCTTC,CASSLAGGPSHEQFF
TRBJ2-2,TRBV28,.,TRBD2,TGTGCCAGCAGGCGACGGTGGCGGGAGGTCTCGAACACCGGGGAGCTGTTTTTT,CASRRRWREVSNTGELFF
TRBJ1-4,TRBV28,once,.,TGTGCCAGCAGTTTAGCCGGGGTTAATGAAAAACTGTTTTTT,CASSLAGVNEKLFF
TRBJ2-1,TRBV4-2,.,.,TGTGCCAGCAGCCAAGAAGAGTCAGGGAACACCTACAATGAGCAGTTCTTC,CASSQEESGNTYNEQFF
TRBJ2-1,TRBV7-2,.,.,TGTGCCAGCAGCTTCGCTACGACTAATGAGCAGTTCTTC,CASSFATTNEQFF
TRBJ2-5,TRBV7-2,.,TRBD2,TGTGCCAGCAGCTTAGCGTCAGCGGGGGGCCTGGGACAAGAGACCCAGTACTTC,CASSLASAGGLGQETQYF
TRBJ1-2,TRBV5-1,.,.,TGCGCCAGCAGCTATGACGGGACATCTGGCTACACCTTC,CASSYDGTSGYTF
TRBJ1-4,TRBV9,.,.,TGTGCCAGCAGCGTAGAGGGAGCAGGAGCAACTAATGAAAAACTGTTTTTT,CASSVEGAGATNEKLFF
TRBJ2-3,TRBV7-9,.,TRBD2,TGTGCCAGCAGCGATGAGCGGGATGAATATACGCAGTATTTT,CASSDERDEYTQYF
TRBJ2-3,TRBV4-2,.,.,TGTGCCAGCAGCCAAGAATCGGGAACAACAGATACGCAGTATTTT,CASSQESGTTDTQYF
TRBJ1-1,TRBV6-6,.,TRBD1,TGTGCCAGCAGTTACACGACAGGGCGAGGAACTGAAGCTTTCTTT,CASSYTTGRGTEAFF
TRBJ2-1,TRBV7-2,.,TRBD2,TGTGCCAGCAGCTTAGGAACTAGCGGGAGTGGTGAGCAGTTCTTC,CASSLGTSGSGEQFF
TRBJ2-3,TRBV6-1,.,TRBD1,TGTGCCAGCAGTCAGCAGGGGGCCCCCCCCGATACGCAGTATTTT,CASSQQGAPPDTQYF
TRBJ1-2,TRBV27,few,.,TGTGCCAGCAGTTTTAGGGGGAACTATGGCTACACCTTC,CASSFRGNYGYTF
TRBJ2-5,TRBV2,.,TRBD2,TGTGCCAGCAGTGGGTTTAGCGGGGGGAACCAAGAGACCCAGTACTTC,CASSGFSGGNQETQYF
TRBJ2-7,TRBV11-2,once,TRBD1,TGTGCCAGCAGCTTAGGACAGGGTATCTCCTACGAGCAGTACTTC,CASSLGQGISYEQYF
TRBJ2-5,TRBV5-6,.,.,TGTGCCAGCAGCTTCCAGCAGGGCACGGAGACCCAGTACTTC,CASSFQQGTETQYF
TRBJ1-5,TRBV18,few,.,TGTGCCAGCTCACGGAGGGATCAGCCCCAGCATTTT,CASSRRDQPQHF
TRBJ2-1,TRBV6-5,.,.,TGTGCCAGCAGTTCAACGATCGACAGGAGATACAATGAGCAGTTCTTC,CASSSTIDRRYNEQFF
TRBJ1-2,TRBV20-1,.,.,TGCAGTGCTAGTCCCGGGGGCTACACCTTC,CSASPGGYTF
TRBJ1-2,TRBV25-1,.,.,TGTGCCAGCAGTGCGGGAACGGGTAACTATGGCTACACCTTC,CASSAGTGNYGYTF
TRBJ2-7,TRBV11-3,.,TRBD2,TGTGCCAGCAGCGCGACTAGCGGCTCCTACGAGCAGTACTTC,CASSATSGSYEQYF
TRBJ2-6,TRBV5-8,.,TRBD1,TGTGCCAGCAGCTTGGAACTGACCCCGGGACAGCCATCTGGGGCCAACGTCCTGACTTTC,CASSLELTPGQPSGANVLTF
TRBJ2-7,TRBV7-2,.,TRBD2,TGTGCCAGCAGCTTAGCGCGTAGCGGGAGTTGGTACGAGCAGTACTTC,CASSLARSGSWYEQYF
TRBJ2-7,TRBV7-6,.,.,TGTGCCAGCAGCTTAGCTGCGAGGAGCTCCTACGAGCAGTACTTC,CASSLAARSSYEQYF